This T cell receptor beta chain was obtained from a study of T-cell memory formation after mild COVID-19. Germline loops: CDR1 SGHAT, CDR2 FQDESV (reference sequence). V was clipped by 6 bases and J by 4 bases; unmatched bases: 12. This CDR3 region has 17 residues. This clonotype was detected a few times. Its target is not known. MiXCR was run by TCRdb on the 5' RACE reads, yielding one entry per CDR3 protein. This table has fewer than 500,000 distinct CDR3 sequences, 25% appearing once. Study outcomes and limitations: Proof of SARS-CoV-2 specificity was absent for the second-wave clones that crested on day 37.

This chain uses TRBV11-1 with TRBJ2-1; TRBD2 aligns across 10 bases. The receptor's source is an adult woman who had mild COVID-19 (a few samples of this study predate the infection). Cell type and time point are not known. Material: PBMCs or a T cell subset sorted from them (not recorded which). CDR3 region: CASSRGNGGLAYNEQFF. The CDR3 DNA is TGTGCCAGCAGTCGAGGAAATGGGGGACTAGCGTACAATGAGCAGTTCTTC.